Described below is a single T cell receptor (beta chain) sequence and its context. What it binds is not known. Germline CDR1 LNHDA, CDR2 SQIVND (reference sequence). The CDR3 is 15 amino acids. Trimming stripped 4 bases from V and 0 bases from J, with 10 bases between. This sample is drawn from a study of T cell responses to AZD1222 COVID-19 vaccine. Study results and caveats: CD4 TCRs associated with vaccination spanned spike, dominating at 160-218 and 743-854. Donors skewed white British and female; clonal diversity was possibly underestimated. None of the repertoires were sampled until the peak T cell response had passed.

Clones were read by immunoSEQ multiplex PCR, and TCRdb kept only the in-frame ones, dropping some. The data contain 90,000 to 150,000 clones, over 75% of them singletons. The specimen comprised peripheral blood, sampled on day 0 of AZD1222 vaccination. This chain links TRBV19 with TRBJ2-1, with TRBD2 as a possible D gene (5 bases). This TCR came from an adult in good health. The CDR3 sequence: CASSNRAVSYNEQFF. The CDR3 DNA follows: TGTGCCAGTAGTAATCGAGCGGTCTCCTACAATGAGCAGTTCTTC. Combining the CDR3 with reference TRBV19 and TRBJ2-1 gives the whole variable domain DGGITQSPKYLFRKEGQNVTLSCEQNLNHDAMYWYRQDPGQGLRLIYYSQIVNDFQKGDIAEGYSVSREKKESFPLTVTSAQKNPTAFYLCASSNRAVSYNEQFFGPGTRLTVL.